Detailed here is one T cell receptor beta chain. The entry originates in a study of CD8+ T cells in alopecia areata. The sequencing template was cDNA reverse transcribed from extracted RNA. Produced via immunoSEQ multiplex PCR; TCRdb's table is partial and in-frame only. The table lists more than 100,000 clones, 45% to 65% of them singletons. The CDR3 runs to 16 residues. CDR1 LGHNA and CDR2 YSLEER come from the germline V gene. V lost 0 bases and J 4 bases, leaving 16 bases between the germline ends. This TCR was recovered from a human donor with alopecia areata. Sequences were derived from CD4+ T cells sorted from blood, sampled at week 0. The chain couples TRBV4-3 to TRBJ2-7, with D perhaps TRBD1 (5 bases). The DNA for the CDR3 is TGCGCCAGCAGCCAAGATGCGACAGCAAGGCATTACGAGCAGTACTTC. Protein: CASSQDATARHYEQYF.